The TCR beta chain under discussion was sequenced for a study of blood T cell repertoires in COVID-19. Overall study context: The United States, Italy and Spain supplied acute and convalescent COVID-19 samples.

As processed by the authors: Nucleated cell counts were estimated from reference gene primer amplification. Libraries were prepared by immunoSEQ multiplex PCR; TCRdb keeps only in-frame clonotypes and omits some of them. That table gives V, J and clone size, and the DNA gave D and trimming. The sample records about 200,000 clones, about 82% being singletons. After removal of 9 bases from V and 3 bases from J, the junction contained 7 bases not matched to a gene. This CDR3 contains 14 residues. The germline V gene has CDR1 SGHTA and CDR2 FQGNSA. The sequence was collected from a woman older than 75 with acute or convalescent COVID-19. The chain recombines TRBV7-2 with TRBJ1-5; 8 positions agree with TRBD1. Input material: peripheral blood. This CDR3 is CASTGGGPNQPQHF. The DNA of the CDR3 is TGTGCCAGTACAGGGGGGGGGCCCAATCAGCCCCAGCATTTT.